This TCR beta chain derives from a study of OX40 agonist ivuxolimab in advanced cancers. About the study: The drug used for patients, ivuxolimab, was an agonistic anti-OX40 (CD134) antibody. Patients in dose escalation had liver, melanoma, kidney or head and neck cancers. Therapy given before enrollment (anti-PD-1, anti-PD-L1 or anti-CTLA-4) was allowed, and around 40% had some. Study-wide results and limits: CD4+ T cells averaged fewer expanded clones than CD8+ T cells.

Some clones are missing from TCRdb's copy, which holds only in-frame ones; the method was immunoSEQ multiplex PCR. The sample has over 55,000 clones, 90% to 95% seen once. Germline-derived CDR1 and CDR2 are SGHNT and YYREEE (reference sequence). The CDR3 totals 14 residues. V gave up 4 bases and J gave up 4 bases, with 15 bases separating them. For this clone: As yet, its antigen is unknown.

The sequence was obtained from an adult with an advanced solid tumor such as melanoma, head and neck, liver or kidney cancer. Source: CD4+ or CD8+ T cells sorted from blood, taken in a trial of the OX40 agonist ivuxolimab. This rearrangement joins TRBV5-4 to TRBJ2-7; TRBD1 or TRBD2 may be the D gene (5 bases each). In DNA, the CDR3 is TGTGCCAGCAGCCCGGGGACGGCTAATTACGAGCAGTACTTC. Translation gives CASSPGTANYEQYF.